A selection of T cell receptor beta chains follows, all from one sample in a study of CD4+ T cells in melanoma. Clones were sequenced by immunoSEQ multiplex PCR, and TCRdb holds only the in-frame ones, with some missing. In the table there are some 10,000 clones, just over 65% of which are singletons. The sequenced sample consisted of cells from a culture (not recorded whether cultured in vitro). The receptors originated from a human donor with melanoma. The CDR3 runs from the conserved cysteine through the conserved F or W. A D gene is named only where the DNA matches it firmly. Expanded clones are given a class, and other clones once, few, many or no size at all.

J | D | size | V | CDR3 | DNA
TRBJ2-7 | - | - | TRBV6-5 | CASSEGYEQYF | TGTGCCAGCAGTGAAGGGTACGAGCAGTACTTC
TRBJ1-3 | - | - | TRBV6-1 | CASRSAGLPNTIYF | TGTGCCAGCAGATCCGCGGGTTTGCCAAACACCATATATTTT
TRBJ2-7 | - | - | TRBV19 | CASSDFRDRTYEQYF | TGTGCCAGTAGCGACTTCCGGGACCGTACCTACGAGCAGTACTTC
TRBJ2-5 | - | - | TRBV7-9 | CASSSGLAFETQYF | TGTGCCAGCAGCTCTGGTCTAGCCTTTGAGACCCAGTACTTC
TRBJ1-1 | - | - | TRBV2 | CASGTGRNTEAFF | TGTGCCAGCGGTACAGGGAGGAACACTGAAGCTTTCTTT
TRBJ2-7 | - | - | TRBV4-1 | CASSQEGVSLGGYEQYF | TGCGCCAGCAGCCAAGAGGGGGTTAGTCTAGGTGGGTACGAGCAGTACTTC
TRBJ1-5 | - | few | TRBV19 | CASSMAGHSNQPQHF | TGTGCCAGTAGTATGGCCGGCCATAGCAATCAGCCCCAGCATTTT
TRBJ2-5 | - | - | TRBV5-1 | CASSTRGTQETQYF | TGCGCCAGCAGCACCCGGGGGACCCAAGAGACCCAGTACTTC
TRBJ1-1 | - | few | TRBV5-1 | CASSLVSDGSTEAFF | TGCGCCAGCAGCTTGGTATCGGATGGTAGCACTGAAGCTTTCTTT
TRBJ1-4 | - | - | TRBV5-1 | CASSAVPSGATNEKLFF | TGCGCCAGCAGCGCCGTCCCATCAGGGGCAACTAATGAAAAACTGTTTTTT
TRBJ2-2 | TRBD2 | - | TRBV5-1 | CASSLGTSGNRELFF | TGCGCCAGCAGCTTAGGGACTAGCGGCAACCGGGAGCTGTTTTTT
TRBJ2-7 | - | few | TRBV27 | CASGPGRPFYEQYF | TGTGCCAGCGGTCCGGGACGGCCCTTTTACGAGCAGTACTTC
TRBJ1-1 | - | once | TRBV7-9 | CASSPQGWDTEAFF | TGTGCCAGCAGCCCACAGGGTTGGGACACTGAAGCTTTCTTT
TRBJ1-1 | TRBD1 | - | TRBV5-1 | CASSLVPTGMNTEAFF | TGCGCCAGCAGCTTGGTCCCGACAGGGATGAACACTGAAGCTTTCTTT
TRBJ2-7 | TRBD1 | - | TRBV7-2 | CASSVGQAYEQYF | TGTGCCAGCAGCGTGGGACAGGCCTACGAGCAGTACTTC
TRBJ2-4 | - | - | TRBV2 | CASRARRDRRARDTKNIQYF | TGTGCCAGCAGGGCAAGGCGGGACCGGAGAGCCAGAGATACCAAAAACATTCAGTACTTC
TRBJ1-4 | - | few | TRBV4-2 | CASSQALYSSMGKLFF | TGTGCCAGCAGCCAAGCCTTGTATTCTAGTATGGGAAAACTGTTTTTT
TRBJ1-1 | TRBD1 | once | TRBV6-1 | CASSAGQYEAFF | TGTGCCAGCAGCGCGGGACAGTATGAAGCTTTCTTT
TRBJ2-5 | - | - | TRBV7-6 | CASSLSGLETQYF | TGTGCCAGCAGCTTATCCGGGTTGGAGACCCAGTACTTC
TRBJ1-2 | TRBD1 | - | TRBV18 | CASSPLTGDYGYTF | TGTGCCAGCTCACCTTTGACAGGGGACTATGGCTACACCTTC
TRBJ2-7 | - | few | TRBV29-1 | CSVDRLGEQYF | TGCAGCGTTGACAGGTTGGGAGAGCAGTACTTC
TRBJ2-1 | TRBD2 | - | TRBV4-1 | CASSQGAGASGTRSYNEQFF | TGCGCCAGCAGCCAAGGGGCCGGGGCTAGCGGGACCCGCTCCTACAATGAGCAGTTCTTC
TRBJ2-7 | TRBD2 | - | TRBV6-1 | CASSRRGGEGEQYF | TGTGCCAGCAGTAGGCGGGGCGGGGAGGGAGAGCAGTACTTC